This T cell receptor (beta chain) was sequenced in a study of blood T cells in healthy people across ages. Broader study findings: There was no known CMV status for donors, so expanded clonotype changes were possibly confounded. Because sorting was not performed, PBMCs prevented conclusive naive versus antigen-experienced comparison.

It was approximately 10 milliliters of peripheral blood that were drawn from each donor. Points on this clonotype: The antigen is unknown. Germline and junction disagree at one end, which may indicate a read error.

This CDR3 spans 13 amino acids. CDR1 is MNHNY and CDR2 is SVGAGI in the germline V gene (reference sequence). The authors ran a second PCR of about 6 to 12 cycles using a sample-barcoded 5' primer and a J-beta primer mix. TCRdb re-derived calls from the 5' RACE reads in MiXCR, one entry per CDR3 protein. The sample lists approximately 830,000 distinct CDR3 sequences, around 68% seen once, with roughly 25% in the top ten. The sequenced sample was blood. The sequence derives from a young man in good health. The chain recombines TRBV6-6 with TRBJ1-1; the D is unclear. This CDR3 is CASSYILDTEPFF. The CDR3 DNA follows: TGTGCCAGCAGTTACATTCTGGATACTGAACCTTTCTTT.